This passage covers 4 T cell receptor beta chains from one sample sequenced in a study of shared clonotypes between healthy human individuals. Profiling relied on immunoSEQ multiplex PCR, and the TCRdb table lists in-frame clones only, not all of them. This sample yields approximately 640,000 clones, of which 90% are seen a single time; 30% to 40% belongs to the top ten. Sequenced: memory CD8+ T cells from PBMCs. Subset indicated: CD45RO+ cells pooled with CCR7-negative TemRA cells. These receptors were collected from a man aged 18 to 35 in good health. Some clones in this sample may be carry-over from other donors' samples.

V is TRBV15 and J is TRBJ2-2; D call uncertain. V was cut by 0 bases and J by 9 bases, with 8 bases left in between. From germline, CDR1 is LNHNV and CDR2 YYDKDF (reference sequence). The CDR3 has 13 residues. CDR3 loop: CATSRDGNWELFF. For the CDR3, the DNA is TGTGCCACCAGCAGAGATGGGAATTGGGAGCTGTTTTTT.

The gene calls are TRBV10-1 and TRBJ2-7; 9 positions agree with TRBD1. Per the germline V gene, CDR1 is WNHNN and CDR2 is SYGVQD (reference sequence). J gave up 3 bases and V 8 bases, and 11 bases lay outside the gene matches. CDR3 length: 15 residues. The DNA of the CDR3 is TGCGCCAGCGGAGACCGACAGGGGGAGATCTACGAGCAGTACTTC. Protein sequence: CASGDRQGEIYEQYF.

CDR3 sequence: CASSELFDFGYEQYF. CDR3 DNA sequence: TGCGCCAGCAGCGAATTGTTCGACTTTGGGTACGAGCAGTACTTC. The genes are TRBV4-1 and TRBJ2-7; D remains ambiguous. Per germline, CDR1 MGHRA and CDR2 YSYEKL. There are 15 residues in the CDR3. The ends were cut back, 5 bases at V and 4 bases at J, with 18 bases in the middle.

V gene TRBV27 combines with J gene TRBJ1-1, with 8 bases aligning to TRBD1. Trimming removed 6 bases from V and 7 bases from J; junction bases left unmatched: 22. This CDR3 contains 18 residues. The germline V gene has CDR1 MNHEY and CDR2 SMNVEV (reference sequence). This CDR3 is CASRRTPLTGEGKGEAFF. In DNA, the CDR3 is TGTGCCAGCAGAAGGACACCTTTGACAGGGGAGGGCAAGGGTGAAGCTTTCTTT.